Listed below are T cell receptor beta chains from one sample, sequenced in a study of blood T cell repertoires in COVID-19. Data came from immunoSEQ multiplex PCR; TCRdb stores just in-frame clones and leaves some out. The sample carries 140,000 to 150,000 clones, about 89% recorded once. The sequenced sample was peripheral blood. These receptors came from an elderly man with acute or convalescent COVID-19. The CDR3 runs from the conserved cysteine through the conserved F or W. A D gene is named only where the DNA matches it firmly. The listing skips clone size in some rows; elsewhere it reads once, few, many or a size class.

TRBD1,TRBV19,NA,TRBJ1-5,TGTGCCAGTCGGGACAGCGGATCAAATCAGCCCCAGCATTTT,CASRDSGSNQPQHF
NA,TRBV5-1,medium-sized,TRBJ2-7,TGCGCCAGCGAACGAGGCCCCGGGGGTTACGAGCAGTACTTC,CASERGPGGYEQYF
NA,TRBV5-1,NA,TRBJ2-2,TGCGCCAGCACCACGGGGCAGGGGATAGCCGGGGAGCTGTTTTTT,CASTTGQGIAGELFF
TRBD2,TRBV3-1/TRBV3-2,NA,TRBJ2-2,TGTGCCAGCAGCCGACTAGCGGGGGGGGACACCGGGGAGCTGTTTTTT,CASSRLAGGDTGELFF
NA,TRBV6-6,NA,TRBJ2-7,NA,CASSSSDRGQSEQYF
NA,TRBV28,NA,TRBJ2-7,TGTGCCAGCAGTTCCGTCCGTAAACAGGGCCCCGAGCAGTACTTC,CASSSVRKQGPEQYF
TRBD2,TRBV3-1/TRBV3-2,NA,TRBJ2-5,TGTGCCAGCAGCCAAGAACTGCTACTAGCGAACCAAGAGACCCAGTACTTC,CASSQELLLANQETQYF
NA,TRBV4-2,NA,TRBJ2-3,TGTGCCAGCAGCCAAGACAGAACCACAGATACGCAGTATTTT,CASSQDRTTDTQYF
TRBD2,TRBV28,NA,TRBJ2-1,TGTGCCAGCAGTTCATCACTAGCGGGAGTTTACAATGAGCAGTTCTTC,CASSSSLAGVYNEQFF
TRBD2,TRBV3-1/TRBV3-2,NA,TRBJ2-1,TGTGCCAGCAGCCAAGAGGGACTAGCGGGACGTGAGCAGTTCTTC,CASSQEGLAGREQFF
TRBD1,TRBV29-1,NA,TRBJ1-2,TGCAGCGTTGCTCAGGGGGCAAACTATGGCTACACCTTC,CSVAQGANYGYTF
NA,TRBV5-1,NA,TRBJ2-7,TGCGCCAGCAGCTCTGACAGCTCCTACGAGCAGTACTTC,CASSSDSSYEQYF
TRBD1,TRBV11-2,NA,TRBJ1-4,TGTGCCAGCAGCTTCAACCCCGGGACAGGGTACGAAAAACTGTTTTTT,CASSFNPGTGYEKLFF
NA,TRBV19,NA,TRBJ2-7,TGTGCCAGTAGTATAAGTTGGGAGGTGTACTACGAGCAGTACTTC,CASSISWEVYYEQYF
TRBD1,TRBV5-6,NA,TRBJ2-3,TGTGCCAGCAGCTTAGGACAGGGCAAAACAGATACGCAGTATTTT,CASSLGQGKTDTQYF
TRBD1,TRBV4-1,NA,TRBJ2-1,TGCGCCAGCAGCCAAAGTGGACAGGAATACAATGAGCAGTTCTTC,CASSQSGQEYNEQFF
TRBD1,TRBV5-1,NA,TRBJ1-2,TGCGCCAGCGGCCCGGACAGGCCTAACTATGGCTACACCTTC,CASGPDRPNYGYTF
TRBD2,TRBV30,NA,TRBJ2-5,TGTGCCACCCCCACCTGGGGAGGGAAAGAGACCCAGTACTTC,CATPTWGGKETQYF
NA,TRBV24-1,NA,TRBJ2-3,TGTGCCACCGGTGGGGCGGGACCCAAGGAGGCAGATACGCAGTATTTT,CATGGAGPKEADTQYF
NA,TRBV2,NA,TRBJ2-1,TGTGCCAGCAGTTCTAGATCTGAGCAGTTCTTC,CASSSRSEQFF
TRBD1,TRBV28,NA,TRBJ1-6,TGTGCCAGCCGATCAGGGGGCAGTGGGAGCTCCTATAATTCACCCCTCCACTTT,CASRSGGSGSSYNSPLHF
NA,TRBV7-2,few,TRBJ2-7,TGTGCCAGCAGCCCAGGACAGCGATCCTACGAGCAGTACTTC,CASSPGQRSYEQYF
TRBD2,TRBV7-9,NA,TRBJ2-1,TGTGCCAGCAGTCCTAGCGGGAGCCACAATGAGCAGTTCTTC,CASSPSGSHNEQFF
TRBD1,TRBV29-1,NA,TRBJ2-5,TGCAGCGTTGAACCGGGAAACAGGGGCCCCCTTCGGGAGACCCAGTACTTC,CSVEPGNRGPLRETQYF
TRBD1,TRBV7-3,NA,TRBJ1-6,TGTGCCAGCAGCTCAGGGGGTTCACCCCTCCACTTT,CASSSGGSPLHF
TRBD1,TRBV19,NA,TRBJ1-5,TGTGCCAGTAATTCACAGGGGTATAGCAATCAGCCCCAGCATTTT,CASNSQGYSNQPQHF
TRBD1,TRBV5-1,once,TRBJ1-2,TGCGCCAGCAGCTTCGGACAGGCCGCTAACTATGGCTACACCTTC,CASSFGQAANYGYTF
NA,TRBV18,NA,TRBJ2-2,TGTGCCAGCTCACCAGGTTCGGGGACCGGGGAGCTGTTTTTT,CASSPGSGTGELFF
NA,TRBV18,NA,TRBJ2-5,TGTGCCAGCTCACCCCGATTGGGGGGGGCGCAAGAGACCCAGTACTTC,CASSPRLGGAQETQYF